This record looks at one TCR beta chain sequence and its context. Germline V lookup: CDR1 SGHTA, CDR2 FQGNSA. V was cut by 0 bases and J by 8 bases, with 10 bases left in between. This CDR3 region has 14 residues. These data originate in a study of control samples from healthy donors and cancer patients. Assay used: immunoSEQ multiplex PCR; TCRdb lists only in-frame clones, some missing. The sample has around 80,000 clones, about nine tenths seen once. Material: blood. The sequence was obtained from a man aged 45 to 65 in good health. This rearrangement joins TRBV7-2 to TRBJ2-2; D gene ambiguous. The CDR3 DNA sequence: TGTGCCAGCAGCTTAGCGCCGAGAGGAGGGGAGCTGTTTTTT. It yields the protein CASSLAPRGGELFF.